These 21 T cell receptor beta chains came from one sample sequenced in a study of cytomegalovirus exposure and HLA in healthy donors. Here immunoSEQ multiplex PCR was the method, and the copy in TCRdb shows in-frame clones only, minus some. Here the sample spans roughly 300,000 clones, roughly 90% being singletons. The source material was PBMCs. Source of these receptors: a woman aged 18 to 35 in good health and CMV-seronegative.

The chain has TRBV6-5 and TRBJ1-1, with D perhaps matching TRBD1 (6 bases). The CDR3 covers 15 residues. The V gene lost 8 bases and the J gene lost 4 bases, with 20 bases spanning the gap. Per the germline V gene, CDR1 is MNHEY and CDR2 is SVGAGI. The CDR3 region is CASSSGASAGTEAFF. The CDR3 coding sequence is TGTGCCAGCTCATCAGGGGCGAGTGCCGGCACTGAAGCTTTCTTT.

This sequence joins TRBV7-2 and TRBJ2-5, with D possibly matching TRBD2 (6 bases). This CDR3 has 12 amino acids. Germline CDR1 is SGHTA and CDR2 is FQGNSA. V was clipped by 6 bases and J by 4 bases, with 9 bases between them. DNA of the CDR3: TGTGCCAGCAGGGCCGGGGGAGAGACCCAGTACTTC. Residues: CASRAGGETQYF.

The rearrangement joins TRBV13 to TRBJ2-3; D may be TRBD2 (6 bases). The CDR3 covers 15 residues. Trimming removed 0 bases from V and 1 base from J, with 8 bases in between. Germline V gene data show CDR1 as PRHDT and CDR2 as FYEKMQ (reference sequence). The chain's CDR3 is CASSLGREGTDTQYF. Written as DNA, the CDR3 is TGTGCCAGCAGCTTAGGAAGGGAGGGCACAGATACGCAGTATTTT. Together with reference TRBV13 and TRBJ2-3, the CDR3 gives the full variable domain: AAGVIQSPRHLIKEKRETATLKCYPIPRHDTVYWYQQGPGQDPQFLISFYEKMQSDKGSIPDRFSAQQFSDYHSELNMSSLELGDSALYFCASSLGREGTDTQYFGPGTRLTVL.

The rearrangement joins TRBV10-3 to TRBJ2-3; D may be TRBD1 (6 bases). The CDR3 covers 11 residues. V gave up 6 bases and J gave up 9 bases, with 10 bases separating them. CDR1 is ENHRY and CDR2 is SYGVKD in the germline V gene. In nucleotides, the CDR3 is TGTGCCATCAGACAGGGTGGAACGCAGTATTTT. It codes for CAIRQGGTQYF.

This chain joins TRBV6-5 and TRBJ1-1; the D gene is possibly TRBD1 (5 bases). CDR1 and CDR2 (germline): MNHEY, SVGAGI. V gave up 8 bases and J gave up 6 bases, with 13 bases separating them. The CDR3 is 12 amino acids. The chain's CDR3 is CASGKGKAEAFF. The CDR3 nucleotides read TGTGCCAGCGGGAAGGGGAAGGCTGAAGCTTTCTTT.

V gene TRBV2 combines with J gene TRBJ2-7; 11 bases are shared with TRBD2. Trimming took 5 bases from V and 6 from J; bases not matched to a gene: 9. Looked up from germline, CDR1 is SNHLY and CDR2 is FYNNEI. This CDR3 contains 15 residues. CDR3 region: CASSPLLAGEGEQYF. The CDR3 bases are TGTGCCAGCAGTCCCCTACTAGCGGGAGAAGGCGAGCAGTACTTC.

The CDR3 here is CASRGETQETQYF. CDR3 bases: TGTGCCAGCCGTGGGGAGACTCAAGAGACCCAGTACTTC. The chain joins TRBV2 to TRBJ2-5, with D possibly being TRBD2 (5 bases). V lost 8 bases and J lost 2, with 12 bases in between. Germline V gene data show CDR1 as SNHLY and CDR2 as FYNNEI. The CDR3 is made up of 13 amino acids.

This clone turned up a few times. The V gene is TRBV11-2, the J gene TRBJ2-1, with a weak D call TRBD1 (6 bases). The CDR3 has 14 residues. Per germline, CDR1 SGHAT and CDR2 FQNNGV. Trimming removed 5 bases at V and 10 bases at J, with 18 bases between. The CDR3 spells CASSKLTGNWEQFF. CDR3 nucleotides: TGTGCCAGCAGCAAACTAACAGGGAACTGGGAGCAGTTCTTC.

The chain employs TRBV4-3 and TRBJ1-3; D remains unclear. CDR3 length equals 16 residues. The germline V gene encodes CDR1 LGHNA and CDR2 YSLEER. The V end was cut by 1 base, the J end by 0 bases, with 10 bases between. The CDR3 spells CASSQGRLNSGNTIYF. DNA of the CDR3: TGCGCCAGCAGCCAAGGGCGACTGAACTCTGGAAACACCATATATTTT.

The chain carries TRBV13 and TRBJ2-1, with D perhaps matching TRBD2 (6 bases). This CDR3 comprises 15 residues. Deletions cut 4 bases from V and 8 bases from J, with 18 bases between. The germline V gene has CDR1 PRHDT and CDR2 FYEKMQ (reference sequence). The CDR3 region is CASSSDLANGDEQFF. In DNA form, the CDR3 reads TGTGCCAGCAGCTCAGACCTAGCGAATGGGGATGAGCAGTTCTTC.

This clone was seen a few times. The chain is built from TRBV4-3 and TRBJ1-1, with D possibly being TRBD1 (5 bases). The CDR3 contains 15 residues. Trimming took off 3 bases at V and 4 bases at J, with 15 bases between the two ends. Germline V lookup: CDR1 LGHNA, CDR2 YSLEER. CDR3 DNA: TGCGCCAGCAGCCAGTCGAGGCGGGGACGCACTGAAGCTTTCTTT. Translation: CASSQSRRGRTEAFF.

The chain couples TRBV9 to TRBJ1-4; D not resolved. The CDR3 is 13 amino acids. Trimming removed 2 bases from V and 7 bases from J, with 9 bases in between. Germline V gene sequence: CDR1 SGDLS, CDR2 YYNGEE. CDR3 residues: CASSVSGSEKLFF. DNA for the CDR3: TGTGCCAGCAGCGTCTCGGGAAGTGAAAAACTGTTTTTT.

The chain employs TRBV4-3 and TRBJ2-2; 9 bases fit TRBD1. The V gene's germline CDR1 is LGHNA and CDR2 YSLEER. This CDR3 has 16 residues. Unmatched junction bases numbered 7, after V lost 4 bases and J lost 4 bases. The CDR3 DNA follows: TGCGCCAGCAGCCCTGGACAGGGGCCTTTCACCGGGGAGCTGTTTTTT. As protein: CASSPGQGPFTGELFF.

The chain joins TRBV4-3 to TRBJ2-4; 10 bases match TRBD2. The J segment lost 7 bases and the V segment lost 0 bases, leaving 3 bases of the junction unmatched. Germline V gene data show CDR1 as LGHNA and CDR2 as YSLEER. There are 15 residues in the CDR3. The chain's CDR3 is CASSQEGLAWNIQYF. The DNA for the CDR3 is TGCGCCAGCAGCCAAGAGGGACTAGCGTGGAACATTCAGTACTTC.

CDR3 coding DNA: TGTGCCAGCAGGTGGGCTAGCGGGACCTACGAGCAGTACTTC. Protein product: CASRWASGTYEQYF. This chain joins TRBV28 and TRBJ2-7; 9 bases are shared with TRBD2. Germline V CDR1 and CDR2: MDHEN, SYDVKM. Trimming took 6 bases from V and 2 from J; bases not matched to a gene: 5. This CDR3 region has 14 residues.

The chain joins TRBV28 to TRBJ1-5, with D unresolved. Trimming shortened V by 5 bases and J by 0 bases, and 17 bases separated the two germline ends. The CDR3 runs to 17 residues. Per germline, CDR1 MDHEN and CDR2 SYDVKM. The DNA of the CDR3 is TGTGCCAGCAGTCCCCAGCAGGCAGCTTATAGCAATCAGCCCCAGCATTTT. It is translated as CASSPQQAAYSNQPQHF.

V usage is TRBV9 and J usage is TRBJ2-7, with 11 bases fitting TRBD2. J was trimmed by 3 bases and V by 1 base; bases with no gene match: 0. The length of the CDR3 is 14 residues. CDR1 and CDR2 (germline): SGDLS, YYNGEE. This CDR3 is CASSVLAGGYEQYF. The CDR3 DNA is TGTGCCAGCAGCGTACTAGCGGGAGGCTACGAGCAGTACTTC.

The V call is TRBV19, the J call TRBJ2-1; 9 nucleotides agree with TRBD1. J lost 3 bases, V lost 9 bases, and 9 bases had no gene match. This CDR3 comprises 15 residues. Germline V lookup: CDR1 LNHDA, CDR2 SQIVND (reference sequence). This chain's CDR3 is CASRRAGQGYNEQFF. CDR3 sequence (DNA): TGTGCCAGCCGCCGGGCGGGACAGGGCTACAATGAGCAGTTCTTC.

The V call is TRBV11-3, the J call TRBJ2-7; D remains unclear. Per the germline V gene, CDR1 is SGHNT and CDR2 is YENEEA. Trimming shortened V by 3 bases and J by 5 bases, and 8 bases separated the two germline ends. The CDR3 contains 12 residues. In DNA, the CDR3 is TGTGCCAGCAGCTTGGCCCGCCACGAGCAGTACTTC. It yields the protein CASSLARHEQYF.

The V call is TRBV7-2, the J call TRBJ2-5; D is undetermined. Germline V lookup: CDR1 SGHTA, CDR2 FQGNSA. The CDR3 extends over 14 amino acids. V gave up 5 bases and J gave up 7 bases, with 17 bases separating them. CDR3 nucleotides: TGTGCCAGCAGCCCAGTCCTAGGTCGTCCGACCCAGTACTTC. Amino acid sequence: CASSPVLGRPTQYF.

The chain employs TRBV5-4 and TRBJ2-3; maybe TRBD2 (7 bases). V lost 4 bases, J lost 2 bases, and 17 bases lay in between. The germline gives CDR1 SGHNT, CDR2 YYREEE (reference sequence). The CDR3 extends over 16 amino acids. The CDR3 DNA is TGTGCCAGCAGCCTGGGGGCGGGAGAGGCCACAGATACGCAGTATTTT. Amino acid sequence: CASSLGAGEATDTQYF. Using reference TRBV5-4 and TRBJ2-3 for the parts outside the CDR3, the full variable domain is ETGVTQSPTHLIKTRGQQVTLRCSSQSGHNTVSWYQQALGQGPQFIFQYYREEENGRGNFPPRFSGLQFPNYSSELNVNALELDDSALYLCASSLGAGEATDTQYFGPGTRLTVL.